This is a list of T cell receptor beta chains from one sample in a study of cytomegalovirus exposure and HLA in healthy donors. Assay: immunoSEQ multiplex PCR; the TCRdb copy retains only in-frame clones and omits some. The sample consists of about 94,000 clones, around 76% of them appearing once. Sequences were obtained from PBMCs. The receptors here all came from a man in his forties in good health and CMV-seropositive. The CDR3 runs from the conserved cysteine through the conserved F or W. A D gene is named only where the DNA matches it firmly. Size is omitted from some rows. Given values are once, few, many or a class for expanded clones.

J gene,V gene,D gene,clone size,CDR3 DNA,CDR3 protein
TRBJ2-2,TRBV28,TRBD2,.,TGTGCCAGTATGACAACAGCGGGGGTGAGAGGGGGGGAGCTGTTTTTT,CASMTTAGVRGGELFF
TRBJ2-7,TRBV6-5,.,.,TGTGCCAGCAGCCCAGCGCTTTCCGGCTCCTACGAGCAGTACTTC,CASSPALSGSYEQYF
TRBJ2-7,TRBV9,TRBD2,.,TGTGCCAGCAGCGCCGGGGAGCGGGAGGCGTACGAGCAGTACTTC,CASSAGEREAYEQYF
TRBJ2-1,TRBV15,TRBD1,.,TGTGCCACCAGGGAAGGTCGGACAGGGGGCCTCAATGAGCAGTTCTTC,CATREGRTGGLNEQFF
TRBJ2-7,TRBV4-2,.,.,TGTGCCAGCAGCCTCAACGCCCGTGACGGGAGACGCGAGCAGTACTTC,CASSLNARDGRREQYF
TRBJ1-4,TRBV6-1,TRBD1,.,TGTGCCAGCAGCGGACAGGGCAATGAAAAACTGTTTTTT,CASSGQGNEKLFF
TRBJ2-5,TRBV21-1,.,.,TGTGCCAGCAGCTCTTCACAGGGGGCGGTTAGTCAAGAGACCCAGTACTTC,CASSSSQGAVSQETQYF
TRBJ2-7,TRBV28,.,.,TGTGCCAGCAGCGTCAGGGGCTACGAGCAGTACTTC,CASSVRGYEQYF
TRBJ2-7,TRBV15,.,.,TGTGCCACCAGCAGAGATCCCAGGGCAGCCTACGAGCAGTACTTC,CATSRDPRAAYEQYF
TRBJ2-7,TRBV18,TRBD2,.,TGTGCCAGCTCGCCAACCGGGGGGGGCCCCTACGAGCAGTACTTC,CASSPTGGGPYEQYF
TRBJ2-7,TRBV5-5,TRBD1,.,TGTGCCAGCAGCTTCGGACAGGGAAGCTGGGTGCAGTACTTC,CASSFGQGSWVQYF
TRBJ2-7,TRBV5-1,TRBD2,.,TGCGCCAGCAGCCAAGGGACTAGCGGGTTATACGAGCAGTACTTC,CASSQGTSGLYEQYF
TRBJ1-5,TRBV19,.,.,TGTGCCAGTAGTACTCCCTTCGGGTCCCAGCATTTT,CASSTPFGSQHF
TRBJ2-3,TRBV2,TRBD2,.,TGTGCCACCTCGACTAGCGGGAGCCCCACAGATACGCAGTATTTT,CATSTSGSPTDTQYF
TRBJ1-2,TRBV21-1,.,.,TGTGCCAGCAGCAGCCTCCGGGACAGTCCTTTCTATGGCTACACCTTC,CASSSLRDSPFYGYTF
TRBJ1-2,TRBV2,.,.,TGTGCCAGCAGTGAGGGCCCCTTCGACGGCTACACCTTC,CASSEGPFDGYTF
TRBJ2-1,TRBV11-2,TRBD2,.,TGTGCCAGCAGCCCCGGGACTAGCGTATTCAATGAGCAGTTCTTC,CASSPGTSVFNEQFF
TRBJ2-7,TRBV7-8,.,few,TGTGCCAGCAGCTTAGCGGGGGCGGGGGACCTCACCTACGAGCAGTACTTC,CASSLAGAGDLTYEQYF
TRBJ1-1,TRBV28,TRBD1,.,TGTGCCAGCAGTTTGCGCCCCGGGACAGGGAACACTGAAGCTTTCTTT,CASSLRPGTGNTEAFF
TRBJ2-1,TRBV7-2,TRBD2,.,TGTGCCAGCAGCCTTAGGAGGACTAGCGGGTTGAATGAGCAGTTCTTC,CASSLRRTSGLNEQFF
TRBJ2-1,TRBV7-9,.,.,TGTGCCAGCAGCCTCGGGGGGCACAATGAGCAGTTCTTC,CASSLGGHNEQFF
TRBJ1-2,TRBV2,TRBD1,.,TGTGCCAGCAACAACGACAGGGGCTATGGCTACACCTTC,CASNNDRGYGYTF
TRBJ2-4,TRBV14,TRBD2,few,TGTGCCAGCAGCCAGGGGCGGGGGTTGGCCAAAAACATTCAGTACTTC,CASSQGRGLAKNIQYF
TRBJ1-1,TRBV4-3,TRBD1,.,TGCGCCAGCAGCCACGGGACAGGGGAAGCTTTCTTT,CASSHGTGEAFF
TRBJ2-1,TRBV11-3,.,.,TGTGCCAGCAGCTCAGGGACTGGCGGGGTGATAGAGCAGTTCTTC,CASSSGTGGVIEQFF
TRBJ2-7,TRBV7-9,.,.,TGTGCCAGCAGCTTCGTGCCCCTAGACGAGCAGTACTTC,CASSFVPLDEQYF
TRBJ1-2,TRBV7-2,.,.,TGTGCCCGGAGTCCCGCTAACTATGGCTACACCTTC,CARSPANYGYTF
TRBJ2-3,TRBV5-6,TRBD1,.,TGTGCCAGCAGCTTGGCCCTTAGGGGGCCTGATACGCAGTATTTT,CASSLALRGPDTQYF
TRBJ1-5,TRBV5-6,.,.,TGTGCCAGCAGCTTTCTAGGCGGGGGCAATCAGCCCCAGCATTTT,CASSFLGGGNQPQHF
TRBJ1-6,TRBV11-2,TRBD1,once,TGTGCCAGCAGCTTAGACCCAGGGGGAAATTCACCCCTCCACTTT,CASSLDPGGNSPLHF
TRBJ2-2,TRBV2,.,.,TGTGCCAGCAGTGGACTAACCGCACAATCCGGGGAGCTGTTTTTT,CASSGLTAQSGELFF
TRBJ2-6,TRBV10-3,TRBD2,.,TGTGCCACCGGGACTAGCGGGAGAGTTGGGGCCAACGTCCTGACTTTC,CATGTSGRVGANVLTF
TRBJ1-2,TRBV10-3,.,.,TGTGCCATCAGTGAGTCCCCCCAACGAGACTATGGCTACACCTTC,CAISESPQRDYGYTF
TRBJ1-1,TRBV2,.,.,TGTGCCGAAAGAGATGACAGAAACACTGAAGCTTTCTTT,CAERDDRNTEAFF
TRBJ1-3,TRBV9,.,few,TGTGCCAGCAGCGTAAATTCTTTCTCTGGAAACACCATATATTTT,CASSVNSFSGNTIYF
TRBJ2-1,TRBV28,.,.,TGTGCCAGCCTAGCGCCGAGCTCCTACAATGAGCAGTTCTTC,CASLAPSSYNEQFF
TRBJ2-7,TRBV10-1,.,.,TGCGCCAGCAGTGAGTCCCTCGGAGGCTCCTACGAGCAGTACTTC,CASSESLGGSYEQYF
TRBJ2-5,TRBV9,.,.,TGTGCCAGCAGCGTAGGGCCCTTAAAAGAGACCCAGTACTTC,CASSVGPLKETQYF
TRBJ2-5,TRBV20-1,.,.,TGCAGCTCCGGAGTTCGAGAGACCCAGTACTTC,CSSGVRETQYF
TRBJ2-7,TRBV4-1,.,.,TGCGCCAGCAGCCAAGATAGAGGATCGACCTACGAGCAGTACTTC,CASSQDRGSTYEQYF
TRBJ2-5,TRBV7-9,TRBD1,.,TGTGCCAGCAGCGATGGACAGGGGCTAAGGGAGCAGTACTTC,CASSDGQGLREQYF
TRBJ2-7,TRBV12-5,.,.,TGTGCTAGTGGTTTAGCACAGAACTACGAGCAGTACTTC,CASGLAQNYEQYF
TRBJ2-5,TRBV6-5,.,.,TGTGCCAGCAGAACAGGGGGGGAAGAGACCCAGTACTTC,CASRTGGEETQYF
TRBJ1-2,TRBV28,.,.,TGTGCCAGCAGTTGGTGGGGGCCTCGGGGCTACACCTTC,CASSWWGPRGYTF
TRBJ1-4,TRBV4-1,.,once,TGCGCCAGCAGCCAAGGTGGCTTGCGGGTAACGGGGGAAAAACTGTTTTTT,CASSQGGLRVTGEKLFF
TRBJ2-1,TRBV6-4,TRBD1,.,TGTGCCAGCAGCCGGACAGGGGCCTACAATGAGCAGTTCTTC,CASSRTGAYNEQFF
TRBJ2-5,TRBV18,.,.,TGTGCCAGCTCACCAATCGGGGGTTTAAGAGAGACCCAGTACTTC,CASSPIGGLRETQYF
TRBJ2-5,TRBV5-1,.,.,TGCGCCAGCAGCTTGGGCGACCAAGAGACCCAGTACTTC,CASSLGDQETQYF
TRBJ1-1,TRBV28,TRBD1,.,TGTGCCAGCAGCCCCGGGACAGGGGGAACTGAAGCTTTCTTT,CASSPGTGGTEAFF
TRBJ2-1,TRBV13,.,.,TGTGCCAGCAGCCCAGGTGGGGGCCTCTACAATGAGCAGTTCTTC,CASSPGGGLYNEQFF
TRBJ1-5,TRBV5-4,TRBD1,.,TGTGCCAGCAGCTTTCAGGGGGATCAGCCCCAGCATTTT,CASSFQGDQPQHF
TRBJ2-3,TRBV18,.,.,TGTGCCAGCGCCTCCAGGGGAAGCACAGATACGCAGTATTTT,CASASRGSTDTQYF
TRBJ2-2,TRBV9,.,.,TGTGCCAGCAGCGTAGCCGCAGGGGTGAACACCGGGGAGCTGTTTTTT,CASSVAAGVNTGELFF
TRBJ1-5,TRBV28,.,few,TGTGCCAGCAGTTTCATCCATCCCGGGCAGCCCCAGCATTTT,CASSFIHPGQPQHF
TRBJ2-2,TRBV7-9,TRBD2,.,TGTGCCAGCAGCTTAGATCGTTTCGGGGGGACCGGGGAGCTGTTTTTT,CASSLDRFGGTGELFF
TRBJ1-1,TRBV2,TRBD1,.,TGTGCCAGCAAATCTAAGGGGGCGGTGAACACTGAAGCTTTCTTT,CASKSKGAVNTEAFF
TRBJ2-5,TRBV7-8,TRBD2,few,TGTGCCAGCAGCTTAGATCGCGGGGGGGCCCGGGAGACCCAGTACTTC,CASSLDRGGARETQYF